The following is a TCR beta chain sequence with its context. TCRdb's table, derived via immunoSEQ multiplex PCR, lists solely in-frame clones and lacks some. The data show over 95,000 clones, approximately 85% seen once. The CDR3 covers 14 residues. Germline lookup yields CDR1 LNHDA and CDR2 SQIVND (reference sequence). After removal of 6 bases from V and 6 bases from J, the junction contained 9 bases not matched to a gene. Seattle researchers signed up patients amid active infection and tracked them longitudinally. The sample belongs to a study of blood T cell repertoires in COVID-19. For the study at large: Sources were T cells, B-cell-depleted T cells, or PBMCs; the material itself was cDNA or gDNA.

The specimen sequenced was peripheral blood. The chain combines TRBV19 with TRBJ1-1; 8 bases agree with TRBD1. The receptor comes from a woman aged 55-70 years with COVID-19, enrolled during active disease. In DNA, the CDR3 is TGTGCCAGTAGCTCGCAGGGGGCGCCCCCTGAAGCTTTCTTT. It codes for CASSSQGAPPEAFF. The full variable domain, in which reference TRBV19 and TRBJ1-1 provide the parts outside the CDR3, is DGGITQSPKYLFRKEGQNVTLSCEQNLNHDAMYWYRQDPGQGLRLIYYSQIVNDFQKGDIAEGYSVSREKKESFPLTVTSAQKNPTAFYLCASSSQGAPPEAFFGQGTRLTVV.